Listed below are T cell receptor beta chains from one sample, sequenced in a study of cytomegalovirus exposure and HLA in healthy donors. Data came from immunoSEQ multiplex PCR; TCRdb stores just in-frame clones and leaves some out. The table has 60,000 to 90,000 clones, about 93% seen once. What was sequenced was PBMCs. Receptor source: a woman younger than 30 in good health and CMV-seronegative. CDR3s include the opening cysteine and the closing phenylalanine or tryptophan. A D gene is named only where the DNA matches it firmly. For some rows the clone size is stated as once, few or many, or as a class when expanded; others skip it.

abundance: NA
j_gene: TRBJ2-7
d_gene: TRBD1
v_gene: TRBV18
CDR3aa: CASSPGGQGGEQYF
CDR3nt: TGTGCCAGCTCACCAGGGGGACAGGGAGGCGAGCAGTACTTC

abundance: NA
j_gene: TRBJ2-1
d_gene: TRBD1
v_gene: TRBV29-1
CDR3aa: CSVEGVRGPVEQFF
CDR3nt: TGCAGCGTTGAAGGGGTCAGGGGGCCGGTGGAGCAGTTCTTC

abundance: NA
j_gene: TRBJ2-1
d_gene: NA
v_gene: TRBV15
CDR3aa: CATSREAQSSYNEQFF
CDR3nt: TGTGCCACCAGCAGGGAGGCTCAGAGCTCCTACAATGAGCAGTTCTTC

abundance: NA
j_gene: TRBJ2-3
d_gene: TRBD2
v_gene: TRBV27
CDR3aa: CASRPGLAATDTQYF
CDR3nt: TGTGCCAGCAGACCCGGACTAGCGGCCACAGATACGCAGTATTTT

abundance: NA
j_gene: TRBJ1-2
d_gene: NA
v_gene: TRBV9
CDR3aa: CASSVGEGGGYTF
CDR3nt: TGTGCCAGCAGCGTAGGGGAGGGTGGTGGCTACACCTTC

abundance: NA
j_gene: TRBJ2-2
d_gene: TRBD1
v_gene: TRBV5-1
CDR3aa: CASSHGRDRGRPGELFF
CDR3nt: TGCGCCAGCTCACACGGGCGGGACAGGGGGCGTCCCGGGGAGCTGTTTTTT

abundance: NA
j_gene: TRBJ2-7
d_gene: NA
v_gene: TRBV7-9
CDR3aa: CASTAPTGSSYEQYF
CDR3nt: TGTGCCAGCACCGCCCCCACAGGGTCGTCCTACGAGCAGTACTTC

abundance: NA
j_gene: TRBJ2-5
d_gene: NA
v_gene: TRBV7-8
CDR3aa: CASSLSVAWSGRKTQYF
CDR3nt: TGTGCCAGCAGCTTATCTGTAGCGTGGTCTGGACGGAAGACCCAGTACTTC

abundance: NA
j_gene: TRBJ1-1
d_gene: NA
v_gene: TRBV7-2
CDR3aa: CASKLEGYTEAFF
CDR3nt: TGTGCCAGCAAGCTTGAGGGTTACACTGAAGCTTTCTTT

abundance: NA
j_gene: TRBJ1-1
d_gene: NA
v_gene: TRBV5-1
CDR3aa: CASSRTGENTEAFF
CDR3nt: TGCGCCAGCAGCCGTACCGGAGAGAACACTGAAGCTTTCTTT

abundance: NA
j_gene: TRBJ1-6
d_gene: NA
v_gene: TRBV18
CDR3aa: CASSPRVGQRGNSPLHF
CDR3nt: TGTGCCAGCTCACCACGCGTGGGACAAAGGGGGAATTCACCCCTCCACTTT

abundance: NA
j_gene: TRBJ1-5
d_gene: NA
v_gene: TRBV7-9
CDR3aa: CASSSREGMNQPQHF
CDR3nt: TGTGCCAGCAGCTCCCGAGAGGGTATGAATCAGCCCCAGCATTTT

abundance: once
j_gene: TRBJ2-2
d_gene: TRBD1
v_gene: TRBV7-3
CDR3aa: CASRLNRGHTGELFF
CDR3nt: TGTGCCAGCAGGCTTAACAGGGGACACACCGGGGAGCTGTTTTTT

abundance: NA
j_gene: TRBJ1-6
d_gene: TRBD1
v_gene: TRBV27
CDR3aa: CASTWTGAVNSPLHF
CDR3nt: TGTGCCAGCACCTGGACAGGGGCGGTAAATTCACCCCTCCACTTT

abundance: NA
j_gene: TRBJ2-2
d_gene: NA
v_gene: TRBV5-1
CDR3aa: CASSRGGRGNTGELFF
CDR3nt: TGCGCCAGCAGCCGAGGGGGACGGGGTAACACCGGGGAGCTGTTTTTT

abundance: NA
j_gene: TRBJ2-3
d_gene: TRBD2
v_gene: TRBV27
CDR3aa: CASSPRLAGGVDTQYF
CDR3nt: TGTGCCAGCAGTCCCCGTTTGGCGGGGGGAGTGGATACGCAGTATTTT

abundance: NA
j_gene: TRBJ2-1
d_gene: TRBD1
v_gene: TRBV19
CDR3aa: CASSTNRDRGTFDEQFF
CDR3nt: TGTGCCAGTAGTACGAACCGGGACAGGGGTACGTTCGATGAGCAGTTCTTC

abundance: NA
j_gene: TRBJ1-6
d_gene: TRBD1
v_gene: TRBV5-1
CDR3aa: CASSPDGQGIYSPLHF
CDR3nt: TGCGCCAGCAGCCCGGATGGACAGGGGATTTACTCACCCCTCCACTTT

abundance: NA
j_gene: TRBJ2-3
d_gene: TRBD2
v_gene: TRBV10-3
CDR3aa: CAIGGLAGGNTDTQYF
CDR3nt: TGTGCCATCGGGGGACTAGCGGGGGGGAACACAGATACGCAGTATTTT

abundance: once
j_gene: TRBJ2-2
d_gene: TRBD1
v_gene: TRBV6-1
CDR3aa: CASSQGQGNTGELFF
CDR3nt: TGTGCCAGCAGTCAGGGACAGGGGAACACCGGGGAGCTGTTTTTT

abundance: NA
j_gene: TRBJ1-1
d_gene: TRBD1
v_gene: TRBV29-1
CDR3aa: CSARTGGHTEAFF
CDR3nt: TGCAGCGCTCGGACAGGGGGGCACACTGAAGCTTTCTTT

abundance: NA
j_gene: TRBJ2-1
d_gene: TRBD1
v_gene: TRBV2
CDR3aa: CVKGTAHSYNEQFF
CDR3nt: TGTGTAAAAGGGACAGCGCACTCCTACAATGAGCAGTTCTTC

abundance: once
j_gene: TRBJ2-1
d_gene: TRBD2
v_gene: TRBV7-3
CDR3aa: CASSLSAGGGEQFF
CDR3nt: TGTGCCAGCAGCTTATCAGCGGGGGGGGGAGAGCAGTTCTTC

abundance: NA
j_gene: TRBJ2-7
d_gene: TRBD1
v_gene: TRBV5-1
CDR3aa: CASSSTGGPYEQYF
CDR3nt: TGCGCCAGCAGCTCGACAGGGGGTCCCTACGAGCAGTACTTC

abundance: NA
j_gene: TRBJ1-5
d_gene: NA
v_gene: TRBV19
CDR3aa: CASSIGQTSNQPQHF
CDR3nt: TGTGCCAGTAGTATCGGACAGACTAGCAATCAGCCCCAGCATTTT

abundance: NA
j_gene: TRBJ2-7
d_gene: NA
v_gene: TRBV5-1
CDR3aa: CASSLGDLRLSYEQYF
CDR3nt: TGCGCCAGCAGCTTGGGTGACTTGAGGCTCTCCTACGAGCAGTACTTC

abundance: NA
j_gene: TRBJ2-7
d_gene: NA
v_gene: TRBV4-3
CDR3aa: CASSQVGGVSYEQYF
CDR3nt: TGCGCCAGCAGCCAAGTTGGCGGGGTCTCCTACGAGCAGTACTTC

abundance: NA
j_gene: TRBJ1-4
d_gene: TRBD1
v_gene: TRBV7-9
CDR3aa: CASSLGDRGLTNEKLFF
CDR3nt: TGTGCCAGCAGCTTAGGGGACAGGGGGCTAACTAATGAAAAACTGTTTTTT

abundance: NA
j_gene: TRBJ1-6
d_gene: NA
v_gene: TRBV7-8
CDR3aa: CASSIGSPLHF
CDR3nt: TGTGCCAGCAGCATCGGTTCACCCCTCCACTTT

abundance: NA
j_gene: TRBJ1-1
d_gene: TRBD1
v_gene: TRBV5-4
CDR3aa: CASSWGTGNTEAFF
CDR3nt: TGTGCCAGCAGCTGGGGGACAGGGAACACTGAAGCTTTCTTT

abundance: NA
j_gene: TRBJ2-4
d_gene: NA
v_gene: TRBV15
CDR3aa: CATSRGHGAWRGIAKNIQYF
CDR3nt: TGTGCCACCAGCAGAGGGCATGGGGCTTGGCGGGGAATAGCCAAAAACATTCAGTACTTC

abundance: NA
j_gene: TRBJ1-6
d_gene: NA
v_gene: TRBV6-5
CDR3aa: CASSLQGGNSPLHF
CDR3nt: TGTGCCAGCAGTTTGCAGGGAGGCAATTCACCCCTCCACTTT

abundance: once
j_gene: TRBJ1-1
d_gene: NA
v_gene: TRBV5-1
CDR3aa: CASSSATGRNTEAFF
CDR3nt: TGCGCCAGCAGCTCCGCCACAGGGAGGAACACTGAAGCTTTCTTT